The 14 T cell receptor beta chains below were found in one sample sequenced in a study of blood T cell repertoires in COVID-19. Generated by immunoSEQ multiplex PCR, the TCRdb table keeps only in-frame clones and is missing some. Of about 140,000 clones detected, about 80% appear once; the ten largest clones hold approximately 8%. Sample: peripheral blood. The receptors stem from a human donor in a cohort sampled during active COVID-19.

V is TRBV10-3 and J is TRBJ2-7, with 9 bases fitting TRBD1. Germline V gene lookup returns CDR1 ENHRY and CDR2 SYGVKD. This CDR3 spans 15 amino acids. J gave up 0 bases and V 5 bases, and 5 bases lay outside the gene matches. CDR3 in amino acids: CAISSGQGSSYEQYF. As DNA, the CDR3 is TGTGCCATCAGTTCAGGACAGGGGAGCTCCTACGAGCAGTACTTC.

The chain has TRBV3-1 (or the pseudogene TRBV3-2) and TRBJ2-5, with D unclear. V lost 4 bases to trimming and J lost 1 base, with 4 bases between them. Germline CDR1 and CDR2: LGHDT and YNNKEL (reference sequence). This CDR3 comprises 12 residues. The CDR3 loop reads CASSLSQETQYF. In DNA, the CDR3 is TGTGCCAGCAGCCTTAGCCAAGAGACCCAGTACTTC.

CDR3 amino acids: CATSSVGNTIYF. The CDR3 bases are TGTGCCACCAGCAGTGTAGGAAACACCATATATTTT. The V and J genes are TRBV15 and TRBJ1-3; no clear D gene. V lost 3 bases and J 4 bases, leaving 4 bases between the germline ends. Germline V gene lookup returns CDR1 LNHNV and CDR2 YYDKDF (reference sequence). CDR3 length: 12 amino acids.

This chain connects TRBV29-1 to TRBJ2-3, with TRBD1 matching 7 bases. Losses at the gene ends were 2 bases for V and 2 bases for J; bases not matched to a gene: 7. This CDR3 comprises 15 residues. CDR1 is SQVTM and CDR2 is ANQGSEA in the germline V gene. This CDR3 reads CSVENLGQDTDTQYF. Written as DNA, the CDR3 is TGCAGCGTTGAAAACCTCGGACAGGACACAGATACGCAGTATTTT.

The CDR3 DNA follows: TGTGCCAGCTCACCTAACAGTAAAGAGACCCAGTACTTC. Translation: CASSPNSKETQYF. The chain combines TRBV18 with TRBJ2-5, with D uncertain. CDR1 KGHSH and CDR2 LQKENI come from the germline V gene. Trimming cost V 3 bases and J 3 bases, with 8 bases left between them. The CDR3 extends over 13 amino acids.

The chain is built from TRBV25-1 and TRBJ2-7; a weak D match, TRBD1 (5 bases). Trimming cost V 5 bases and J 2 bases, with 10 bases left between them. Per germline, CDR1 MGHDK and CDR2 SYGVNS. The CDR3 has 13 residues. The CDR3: CASSKGPPYEQYF. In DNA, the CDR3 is TGTGCCAGCAGTAAGGGGCCTCCCTACGAGCAGTACTTC.

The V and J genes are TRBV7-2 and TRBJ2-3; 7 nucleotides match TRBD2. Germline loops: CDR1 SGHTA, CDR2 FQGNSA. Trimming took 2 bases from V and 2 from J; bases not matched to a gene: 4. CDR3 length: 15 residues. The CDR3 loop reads CASSLNGGNTDTQYF. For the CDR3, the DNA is TGTGCCAGCAGCTTAAACGGGGGGAACACAGATACGCAGTATTTT.

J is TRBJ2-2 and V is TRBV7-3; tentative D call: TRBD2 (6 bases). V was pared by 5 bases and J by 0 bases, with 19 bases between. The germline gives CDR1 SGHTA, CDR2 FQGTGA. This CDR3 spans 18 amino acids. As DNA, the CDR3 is TGTGCCAGCAGCCCTTACTCCCTCGGGACTCCGAACACCGGGGAGCTGTTTTTT. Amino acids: CASSPYSLGTPNTGELFF.

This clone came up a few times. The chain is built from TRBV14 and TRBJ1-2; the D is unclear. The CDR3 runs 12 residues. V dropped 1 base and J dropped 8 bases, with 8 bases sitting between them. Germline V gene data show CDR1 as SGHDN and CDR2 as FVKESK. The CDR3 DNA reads TGTGCCAGCAGCCAAGTTAACACCGGCTACACCTTC. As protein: CASSQVNTGYTF. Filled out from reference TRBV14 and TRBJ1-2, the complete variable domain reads EAGVTQFPSHSVIEKGQTVTLRCDPISGHDNLYWYRRVMGKEIKFLLHFVKESKQDESGMPNNRFLAERTGGTYSTLKVQPAELEDSGVYFCASSQVNTGYTFGSGTRLTVV.

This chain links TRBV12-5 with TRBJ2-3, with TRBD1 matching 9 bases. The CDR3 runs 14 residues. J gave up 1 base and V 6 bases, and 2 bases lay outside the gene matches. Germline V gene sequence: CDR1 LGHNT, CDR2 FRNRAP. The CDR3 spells CASGRDRGTDTQYF. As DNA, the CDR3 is TGTGCTAGTGGACGGGACAGGGGCACAGATACGCAGTATTTT.

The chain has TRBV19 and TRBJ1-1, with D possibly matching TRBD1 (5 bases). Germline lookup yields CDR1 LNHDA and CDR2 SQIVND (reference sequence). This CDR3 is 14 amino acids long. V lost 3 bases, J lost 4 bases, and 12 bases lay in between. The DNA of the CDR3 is TGTGCCAGTAGTATTCAGGGAGGGAGCACTGAAGCTTTCTTT. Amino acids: CASSIQGGSTEAFF.

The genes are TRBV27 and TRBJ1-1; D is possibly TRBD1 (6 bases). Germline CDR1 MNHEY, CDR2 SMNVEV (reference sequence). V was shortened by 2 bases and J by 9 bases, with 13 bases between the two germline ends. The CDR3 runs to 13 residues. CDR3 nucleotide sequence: TGTGCCAGCAGTTTAGTAGGGACAACCAAAGCTTTCTTT. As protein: CASSLVGTTKAFF.

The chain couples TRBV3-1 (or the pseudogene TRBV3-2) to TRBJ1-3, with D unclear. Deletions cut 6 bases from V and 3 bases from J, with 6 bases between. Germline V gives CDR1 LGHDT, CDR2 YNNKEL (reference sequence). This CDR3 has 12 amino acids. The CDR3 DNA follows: TGTGCCAGCAGGTCCCATGGAAACACCATATATTTT. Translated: CASRSHGNTIYF.

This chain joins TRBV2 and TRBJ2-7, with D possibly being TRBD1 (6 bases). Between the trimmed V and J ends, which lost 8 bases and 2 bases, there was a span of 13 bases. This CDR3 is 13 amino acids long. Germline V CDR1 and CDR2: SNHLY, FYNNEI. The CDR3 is CASHLGAAYEQYF. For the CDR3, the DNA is TGTGCCAGCCATCTGGGGGCAGCCTACGAGCAGTACTTC.